This T cell receptor (beta chain) was recovered during a study of CD8+ T cells in alopecia areata. In the study overall: The authors grafted skin from approximately 6-12-month-old C3H/HeJ donors with spontaneous alopecia onto approximately 6-11-week-old female C3H/HeJ mice.

After pooling, cutaneous lymph node cells were sorted with CD4, CD8alpha, NKG2D, NKG2ACE and other markers. With regard to this clone: Antigen specificity is unknown. The genes and germline here are from mouse. The read ends 4 residues before the CDR3 terminus; that terminus is restored from the germline J gene.

Overall study results and limits: An increase in clonality over normal scalp was evident in lesional scalp, especially alopecia totalis/universalis. Besides other cells, scalp samples also yield sequences of resident alphabeta T cells from normal skin.

Germline CDR1 NSHNY, CDR2 SYGAGN. CDR3 length equals 14 residues. The ends lost 3 bases at V and 3 bases at J; junction bases unmatched: 3. Sequencing templates came from extracted RNA that was reverse transcribed into cDNA. The assay was immunoSEQ multiplex PCR, and TCRdb's table has in-frame clones only and misses some. There are about 270,000 clones in the sample, none observed a single time. The receptor was isolated from a C3H/HeJ mouse with alopecia areata. This strain has MHC haplotype H2-k. The chain combines TRBV13-1 with TRBJ1-2; 9 nucleotides line up with TRBD1. The specimen sequenced was CD4+ T cells sorted from a lymph node. The CDR3 bases that were read are TGTGCCAGCAGTGCAACAGGGGGCCACTCC. Translating gives CASSATGGHS. Given in full, the CDR3 is CASSATGGHSDYTF.